Below are 29 T cell receptor beta chains sequenced from a single sample in a study of cytomegalovirus exposure and HLA in healthy donors. 13 Jbeta primers and 60 Vbeta primers were used for the PCR. TCRdb's table, derived via immunoSEQ multiplex PCR, lists solely in-frame clones and lacks some. The sample lists some 150,000 clones; approximately 79% were seen once. Input material: PBMCs. These receptors came from a man aged 55 to 70 in good health and CMV-seronegative.

The CDR3 region has the DNA TGTGCCAGCAGCCCCGAGTGGGAGACCCAGTACTTC. Translated, it gives CASSPEWETQYF. The chain joins TRBV28 to TRBJ2-5, with no clear D. There are 12 residues in the CDR3. The V end was cut by 6 bases, the J end by 5 bases, with 10 bases between. CDR1 is MDHEN, CDR2 SYDVKM, per germline.

The chain uses TRBV5-1 and TRBJ1-6; 8 bases match TRBD1. Germline V CDR1 and CDR2: SGHRS, YFSETQ. This CDR3 contains 14 residues. Trimming at V came to 4 bases and at J to 8 bases, leaving 5 bases not matched to a gene. DNA of the CDR3: TGCGCCAGCAGCCCGGACAGGGTTCATTCACCCCTCCACTTT. Translation gives CASSPDRVHSPLHF.

The chain recombines TRBV28 with TRBJ1-5; TRBD1 matches at 7 bases. Trimming cost V 5 bases and J 3 bases; bases outside gene matches: 7. The CDR3 contains 15 residues. CDR1 MDHEN and CDR2 SYDVKM come from the germline V gene. The CDR3 here is CASSIGQASNQPQHF. CDR3 coding DNA: TGTGCCAGCAGTATCGGACAGGCCTCCAATCAGCCCCAGCATTTT.

The chain recombines TRBV5-1 with TRBJ2-3; the D gene is possibly TRBD2 (5 bases). The germline V gene encodes CDR1 SGHRS and CDR2 YFSETQ. The ends were cut back, 0 bases at V and 4 bases at J, with 9 bases in the middle. The CDR3 has 14 residues. The CDR3 DNA is TGCGCCAGCAGCTTGGCCGGGGTTTCAGATACGCAGTATTTT. Residues: CASSLAGVSDTQYF.

The V and J genes are TRBV4-2 and TRBJ2-1; 8 bases are a match to TRBD1. With V trimmed by 3 bases and J by 0 bases, 1 base remained unmatched. The CDR3 totals 15 residues. Germline V CDR1 and CDR2: LGHNA, YNFKEQ. The CDR3 DNA is TGTGCCAGCAGCCAGGACAGGGCCTCCTACAATGAGCAGTTCTTC. Its protein is CASSQDRASYNEQFF.

The chain combines TRBV7-2 with TRBJ2-2; 8 bases map to TRBD1. Germline V gives CDR1 SGHTA, CDR2 FQGNSA. This CDR3 has 14 amino acids. J lost 7 bases, V lost 1 base, and 2 bases had no gene match. The CDR3 bases are TGTGCCAGCAGCTTAGGGACAGGGATCGGGGAGCTGTTTTTT. The encoded protein is CASSLGTGIGELFF.

The rearrangement uses TRBV7-9 and TRBJ1-2, with D tentatively TRBD1 (6 bases). CDR1 and CDR2 from the germline V gene are SEHNR and FQNEAQ (reference sequence). V was pared by 5 bases and J by 4 bases, with 17 bases between. The CDR3 extends over 15 amino acids. CDR3 nucleotides: TGTGCCAGCAGCACAGGGTTAGAGGGGCTCTATGGCTACACCTTC. Translated, it gives CASSTGLEGLYGYTF.

In this sample, this clone turned up a few times. The rearrangement links TRBV6-5 to TRBJ1-5; D unclear. Germline V gene sequence: CDR1 MNHEY, CDR2 SVGAGI. V lost 2 bases and J 5 bases, leaving 7 bases between the germline ends. The CDR3 extends over 13 amino acids. CDR3 region: CASSYGLYQPQHF. The CDR3 nucleotides are TGTGCCAGCAGTTACGGCCTTTATCAGCCCCAGCATTTT.

The chain combines TRBV27 with TRBJ1-4; 7 bases are shared with TRBD1. Per the germline V gene, CDR1 is MNHEY and CDR2 is SMNVEV (reference sequence). The CDR3 has 15 residues. With V trimmed by 5 bases and J by 3 bases, 6 bases remained unmatched. CDR3 sequence reads: CASSARQGPNEKLFF. CDR3 bases: TGTGCCAGCAGTGCTCGACAGGGACCTAATGAAAAACTGTTTTTT.

The J gene is TRBJ1-1, the V gene TRBV28; D unclear. The length of the CDR3 is 11 residues. The germline V gene encodes CDR1 MDHEN and CDR2 SYDVKM. V was pared by 7 bases and J by 1 base, with 4 bases between. The CDR3 DNA reads as TGTGCCAGCACCTCGAACACTGAAGCTTTCTTT. Its translation: CASTSNTEAFF.

This clone was observed once. This chain uses TRBV19 with TRBJ1-2; D unclear. The ends were cut back, 1 base at V and 6 bases at J, with 15 bases in the middle. From germline, CDR1 is LNHDA and CDR2 SQIVND (reference sequence). This CDR3 region has 15 residues. The CDR3 DNA reads TGTGCCAGTAGTATAGGCGGTCTACAAGGCCATGGCTACACCTTC. It yields the protein CASSIGGLQGHGYTF.

This chain uses TRBV27 with TRBJ2-1, with 10 bases lining up with TRBD2. CDR3 length equals 19 residues. J gave up 0 bases and V 7 bases, and 15 bases lay outside the gene matches. CDR1 MNHEY and CDR2 SMNVEV come from the germline V gene (reference sequence). The CDR3 here is CASTSGTSDTRSSYNEQFF. In nucleotides, the CDR3 is TGTGCCAGCACCTCGGGGACTAGCGATACCCGGAGCTCCTACAATGAGCAGTTCTTC.

The J gene is TRBJ2-2, the V gene TRBV5-1, with TRBD2 identical over 13 bases. Trimming at V came to 4 bases and at J to 6 bases, leaving 6 bases not matched to a gene. Germline V CDR1 and CDR2: SGHRS, YFSETQ. The CDR3 is 16 amino acids. CDR3: CASSLRTSGGAGELFF. In nucleotides, the CDR3 is TGCGCCAGCAGCCTAAGGACTAGCGGGGGTGCCGGGGAGCTGTTTTTT.

The chain carries TRBV6-1 and TRBJ2-6, with TRBD1 matching over 9 bases. Looked up from germline, CDR1 is MNHNS and CDR2 is SASEGT. The V and J ends lost 4 bases and 4 bases, in that order; junction bases with no gene match: 8. The CDR3 is 17 residues long. This CDR3 is CASSGRGQGTGANVLTF. Written as DNA, the CDR3 is TGTGCCAGCAGTGGAAGGGGACAGGGTACCGGGGCCAACGTCCTGACTTTC.

This rearrangement joins TRBV19 to TRBJ2-5; D may be TRBD1 (5 bases). The CDR3 is made up of 13 amino acids. V was clipped by 6 bases and J by 4 bases, with 12 bases between them. Germline loops: CDR1 LNHDA, CDR2 SQIVND (reference sequence). The CDR3 protein is CASSSRGAETQYF. The CDR3 nucleotides are TGTGCCAGTAGCTCTCGTGGGGCAGAGACCCAGTACTTC.

The chain carries TRBV30 and TRBJ2-2; 10 bases agree with TRBD2. Germline CDR1 is GTSNPN and CDR2 is SVGIG (reference sequence). The CDR3 runs to 16 residues. The junction had 13 bases not matched to a gene; V was cut back by 8 bases and J by 4 bases. This CDR3 is CARGTSEIRGTGELFF. The CDR3 bases are TGTGCCAGGGGGACTAGCGAGATCAGGGGCACCGGGGAGCTGTTTTTT.

DNA for the CDR3: TGTGCCAGCAGCGTAGGGGGTTTGGGGGGGATCAATGAAAAACTGTTTTTT. Its protein is CASSVGGLGGINEKLFF. The chain uses TRBV9 and TRBJ1-4; tentative D call: TRBD1 (5 bases). V was pared by 0 bases and J by 5 bases, with 17 bases between. The germline CDR1 and CDR2 sequences are SGDLS and YYNGEE. The CDR3 has 17 amino acids.

V usage is TRBV6-5 and J usage is TRBJ2-7; TRBD1 matches 9 bases. CDR3 length: 15 amino acids. Trimming took 5 bases from V and 5 from J; bases not matched to a gene: 10. Germline V gives CDR1 MNHEY, CDR2 SVGAGI. CDR3 coding DNA: TGTGCCAGCAGTCCACTCGGGACAGGGTCGCACGAGCAGTACTTC. It translates to CASSPLGTGSHEQYF.

Turning to this clone: One end of the junction fails to match germline, which may point to a read error. In the same sample, other DNA sequences code for this CDR3. V gene TRBV27 combines with J gene TRBJ1-5; no definite D call. CDR3 size: 13 residues. The germline CDR1 and CDR2 sequences are MNHEY and SMNVEV (reference sequence). The CDR3 loop is CASSLREYQPQHF. The CDR3 bases are TGCGCCAGCAGTTTAAGGGAGTATCAGCCCCAGCATTTT.

This sequence joins TRBV5-1 and TRBJ1-2, with TRBD1 as a possible D gene (5 bases). Per the germline V gene, CDR1 is SGHRS and CDR2 is YFSETQ. The CDR3 has 12 amino acids. V was clipped by 5 bases and J by 2 bases, with 7 bases between them. CDR3 coding DNA: TGCGCCAGCAGGCCAGGGAACTATGGCTACACCTTC. Amino acids: CASRPGNYGYTF.

The chain couples TRBV30 to TRBJ2-5; 8 positions agree with TRBD2. The CDR3 runs to 15 residues. The ends lost 3 bases at V and 5 bases at J; junction bases unmatched: 11. Per germline, CDR1 GTSNPN and CDR2 SVGIG (reference sequence). CDR3 coding DNA: TGTGCCTGGAGCCAACCTGGAGCGGGAGAGGAGACCCAGTACTTC. Translated, it gives CAWSQPGAGEETQYF.

The rearrangement joins TRBV5-1 to TRBJ1-2, with TRBD1 matching over 7 bases. After removal of 5 bases from V and 5 bases from J, the junction contained 6 bases not matched to a gene. CDR1 and CDR2 (germline): SGHRS, YFSETQ. The CDR3 sequence is 13 residues long. Written as DNA, the CDR3 is TGCGCCAGCAGTTGGACAGGTGCTTATGGCTACACCTTC. It yields the protein CASSWTGAYGYTF.

The chain combines TRBV5-1 with TRBJ2-5, with 8 bases aligning to TRBD2. Germline CDR1 SGHRS, CDR2 YFSETQ. The CDR3 length is 15 residues. Losses at the gene ends were 4 bases for V and 5 bases for J; bases not matched to a gene: 10. In DNA form, the CDR3 reads TGCGCCAGCAGCGGACCCGGGGGGGCGGGGGAGACCCAGTACTTC. This translates into CASSGPGGAGETQYF. The variable domain in full, with the rest retrieved from reference TRBV5-1 and TRBJ2-5, is KAGVTQTPRYLIKTRGQQVTLSCSPISGHRSVSWYQQTPGQGLQFLFEYFSETQRNKGNFPGRFSGRQFSNSRSEMNVSTLELGDSALYLCASSGPGGAGETQYFGPGTRLLVL.

The chain links TRBV6-5 to TRBJ1-2; maybe TRBD1 (5 bases). V lost 0 bases to trimming and J lost 5 bases, with 10 bases between them. The length of the CDR3 is 14 residues. Germline V CDR1 and CDR2: MNHEY, SVGAGI. The DNA of the CDR3 is TGTGCCAGCAGTTACTCGACGGGGGGGTATGGCTACACCTTC. Encoded protein: CASSYSTGGYGYTF.

This sequence joins TRBV15 and TRBJ2-3; 8 nucleotides agree with TRBD2. The ends lost 3 bases at V and 5 bases at J; junction bases unmatched: 10. The CDR3 length is 16 residues. Germline-derived CDR1 and CDR2 are LNHNV and YYDKDF (reference sequence). The CDR3 reads CATSRGTGGPEDTQYF. CDR3 nucleotides: TGTGCCACCAGCAGGGGAACGGGGGGGCCGGAAGATACGCAGTATTTT. The full variable domain, its missing parts supplied by reference TRBV15 and TRBJ2-3, is DAMVIQNPRYQVTQFGKPVTLSCSQTLNHNVMYWYQQKSSQAPKLLFHYYDKDFNNEADTPDNFQSRRPNTSFCFLDIRSPGLGDTAMYLCATSRGTGGPEDTQYFGPGTRLTVL.

This sequence joins TRBV19 and TRBJ2-7; 9 positions agree with TRBD2. Germline CDR1 is LNHDA and CDR2 is SQIVND (reference sequence). The CDR3 sequence is 16 residues long. With 0 bases clipped from V and 4 bases from J, the junction kept 7 bases outside the gene matches. CDR3 region: CASSIDAGGPSYEQYF. The DNA of the CDR3 is TGTGCCAGTAGTATAGATGCGGGAGGGCCTTCTTACGAGCAGTACTTC.

This clone appeared once. This chain uses TRBV5-6 with TRBJ2-5; the D is unclear. The end of the DNA aligns better with TRBJ2-7, so the J call may be wrong. Looked up from germline, CDR1 is SGHDT and CDR2 is YYEEEE. This CDR3 spans 12 amino acids. The CDR3 bases are TGTGCCAGCAGCTTGAACCTCTACGAGCAGTACTTC. It specifies CASSLNLYEQYF.

This rearrangement joins TRBV2 to TRBJ2-7; D perhaps matches TRBD1 (6 bases). The CDR3 is made up of 16 amino acids. The V and J ends lost 4 bases and 5 bases respectively, with 21 bases between them. Germline V gene data show CDR1 as SNHLY and CDR2 as FYNNEI. In nucleotides, the CDR3 is TGTGCCAGCAGTGGGCCGGACAGACCACCGAGGGACGAGCAGTACTTC. Translating gives CASSGPDRPPRDEQYF. Full variable domain (missing parts from reference TRBV2 and TRBJ2-7): EPEVTQTPSHQVTQMGQEVILRCVPISNHLYFYWYRQILGQKVEFLVSFYNNEISEKSEIFDDQFSVERPDGSNFTLKIRSTKLEDSAMYFCASSGPDRPPRDEQYFGPGTRLTVT.

V usage is TRBV9 and J usage is TRBJ2-2, with TRBD2 matching 8 bases. This CDR3 comprises 16 residues. J gave up 2 bases and V 4 bases, and 7 bases lay outside the gene matches. Germline V lookup: CDR1 SGDLS, CDR2 YYNGEE. This CDR3 is CASSRALAVNTGELFF. The CDR3 DNA follows: TGTGCCAGCAGCAGGGCACTAGCGGTAAACACCGGGGAGCTGTTTTTT.